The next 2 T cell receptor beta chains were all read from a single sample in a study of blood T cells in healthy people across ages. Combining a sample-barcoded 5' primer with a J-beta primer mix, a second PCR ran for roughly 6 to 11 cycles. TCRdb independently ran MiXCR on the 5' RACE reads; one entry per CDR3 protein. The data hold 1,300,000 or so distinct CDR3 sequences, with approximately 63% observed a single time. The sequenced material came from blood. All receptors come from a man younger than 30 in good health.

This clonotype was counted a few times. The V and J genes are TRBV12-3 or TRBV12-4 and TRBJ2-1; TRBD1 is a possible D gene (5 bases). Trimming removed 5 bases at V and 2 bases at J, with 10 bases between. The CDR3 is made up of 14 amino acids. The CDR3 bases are TGTGCCAGCAGTCCAGGGCCGACCTACAATGAGCAGTTCTTC. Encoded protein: CASSPGPTYNEQFF.

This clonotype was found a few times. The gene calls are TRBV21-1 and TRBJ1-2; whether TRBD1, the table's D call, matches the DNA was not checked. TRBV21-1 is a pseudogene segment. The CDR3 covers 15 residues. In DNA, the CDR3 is TGTGCCAGCAGCACCCGGGACAGCAGTACGTATGGCTACACCTTC. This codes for CASSTRDSSTYGYTF.